Presented here are 15 T cell receptor beta chains from one specimen sequenced in a study of blood T cell repertoires in COVID-19. The table came from immunoSEQ multiplex PCR; TCRdb's copy has only in-frame clones and leaves some out. The sample records 200,000 to 250,000 clones, around 86% being singletons. Material: peripheral blood. The origin of the receptors is a woman aged 70-85 years with COVID-19, enrolled during active disease.

The genes are TRBV3-1 (or the pseudogene TRBV3-2) and TRBJ1-2, with a weak D call TRBD1 (6 bases). Looked up from germline, CDR1 is LGHDT and CDR2 is YNNKEL (reference sequence). Trimming removed 2 bases from V and 6 bases from J, with 16 bases in between. The CDR3 covers 15 residues. The CDR3 sequence is CASSQLSQGRDGYTF. The DNA of the CDR3 is TGTGCCAGCAGCCAACTTTCACAGGGCCGCGATGGCTACACCTTC.

The V gene is TRBV2, the J gene TRBJ2-3; TRBD2 matches at 9 bases. This CDR3 has 15 residues. Trimming at V came to 7 bases and at J to 1 base, leaving 6 bases not matched to a gene. Germline loops: CDR1 SNHLY, CDR2 FYNNEI. The CDR3 nucleotides are TGTGCCAGCACGATTACTAGCGGGCGCACAGATACGCAGTATTTT. Translation gives CASTITSGRTDTQYF.

This chain joins TRBV4-2 and TRBJ1-6, with 9 positions matching TRBD1. The germline gives CDR1 LGHNA, CDR2 YNFKEQ. The CDR3 runs to 16 residues. V shed 3 bases and J 8 bases; nucleotides not matched to a gene: 8. In nucleotides, the CDR3 is TGTGCCAGCAGCCATGCGGACAGGGGACCAGATTCACCCCTCCACTTT. Its protein is CASSHADRGPDSPLHF.

The rearrangement uses TRBV25-1 and TRBJ2-7; 7 positions match TRBD1. The CDR3 spans 15 residues. CDR1 MGHDK and CDR2 SYGVNS come from the germline V gene. Germline trimming cut 5 bases from V and 0 bases from J; bases unmatched to any gene: 7. The CDR3 DNA reads as TGTGCCAGCAGTCAGGGGGACAGACTCTCCTACGAGCAGTACTTC. The encoded protein is CASSQGDRLSYEQYF.

The gene calls are TRBV25-1 and TRBJ1-2; 7 nucleotides agree with TRBD1. J was trimmed by 4 bases and V by 4 bases; bases with no gene match: 3. In germline, CDR1 is MGHDK, CDR2 SYGVNS. CDR3 length equals 13 residues. CDR3 nucleotides: TGTGCCAGCAGTGTACAGGGGTCCTATGGCTACACCTTC. Translating it yields CASSVQGSYGYTF.

V usage is TRBV28 and J usage is TRBJ1-1; the D is unclear. This CDR3 has 13 amino acids. Trimming pared 2 bases from V and 4 bases from J, leaving 8 bases between. The germline gives CDR1 MDHEN, CDR2 SYDVKM. CDR3 amino acids: CASSLMQRTEAFF. The CDR3 bases are TGTGCCAGCAGTTTAATGCAGCGCACTGAAGCTTTCTTT.

The chain employs TRBV2 and TRBJ2-6; no definite D call. V was trimmed by 5 bases and J by 6 bases, leaving 5 bases between them. The germline V gene encodes CDR1 SNHLY and CDR2 FYNNEI. There are 12 residues in the CDR3. This CDR3 is CASSPEANVLTF. In DNA, the CDR3 is TGTGCCAGCAGTCCAGAGGCCAACGTCCTGACTTTC.

The chain uses TRBV5-1 and TRBJ2-2; 13 nucleotides agree with TRBD2. CDR3 length equals 15 residues. Trimming at V came to 4 bases and at J to 5 bases, leaving 2 bases not matched to a gene. Germline V CDR1 and CDR2: SGHRS, YFSETQ. Written as DNA, the CDR3 is TGCGCCAGCAGCATACTAGCGGGAGGGACCGGGGAGCTGTTTTTT. This codes for CASSILAGGTGELFF.

This clone was counted between two and nine times. The gene calls are TRBV19 and TRBJ2-2, with D uncertain. CDR3 length: 16 amino acids. V was cut by 3 bases and J by 2 bases, with 13 bases left in between. The germline V gene encodes CDR1 LNHDA and CDR2 SQIVND (reference sequence). CDR3 in amino acids: CASSIVLTTNTGELFF. The DNA for the CDR3 is TGTGCCAGTAGTATTGTCCTTACAACAAACACCGGGGAGCTGTTTTTT.

This chain links TRBV6-5 with TRBJ1-2; D is uncertain. V was shortened by 4 bases and J by 3 bases, with 12 bases between the two germline ends. This CDR3 contains 14 residues. Germline V gives CDR1 MNHEY, CDR2 SVGAGI. DNA for the CDR3: TGTGCCAGCAGTTCGCAAACCGGGGACTATGGCTACACCTTC. This gives the protein CASSSQTGDYGYTF.

This chain joins TRBV24-1 and TRBJ2-3; D may be TRBD2 (5 bases). V dropped 12 bases and J dropped 0 bases, with 9 bases sitting between them. Germline loops: CDR1 KGHDR, CDR2 SFDVKD. This CDR3 is built from 12 residues. The CDR3 nucleotides are TGTGCCTCTTCGGGAAGCACAGATACGCAGTATTTT. The encoded protein is CASSGSTDTQYF.

This clone was seen a handful of times. The chain links TRBV15 to TRBJ2-3; TRBD2 matches at 9 bases. J gave up 5 bases and V 0 bases, and 6 bases lay outside the gene matches. The germline V gene encodes CDR1 LNHNV and CDR2 YYDKDF (reference sequence). CDR3 size: 16 residues. The DNA of the CDR3 is TGTGCCACCAGCAGAGAGACTAGCGGACTACTAGATACGCAGTATTTT. This gives the protein CATSRETSGLLDTQYF.

The gene calls are TRBV5-1 and TRBJ1-3; 7 nucleotides agree with TRBD1. V was clipped by 3 bases and J by 0 bases; unmatched bases: 12. Germline V gene sequence: CDR1 SGHRS, CDR2 YFSETQ. This CDR3 is built from 18 residues. In DNA, the CDR3 is TGCGCCAGCAGCTACTCATCTGGGACAGCGGCCTCTGGAAACACCATATATTTT. It codes for CASSYSSGTAASGNTIYF. The full variable domain, its missing parts supplied by reference TRBV5-1 and TRBJ1-3, is KAGVTQTPRYLIKTRGQQVTLSCSPISGHRSVSWYQQTPGQGLQFLFEYFSETQRNKGNFPGRFSGRQFSNSRSEMNVSTLELGDSALYLCASSYSSGTAASGNTIYFGEGSWLTVV.

DNA of the CDR3: TGTGCCAGCAGCCAAGGGAGGGTCGACAGGGCCGAGACCCAGTACTTC. Protein product: CASSQGRVDRAETQYF. The chain is built from TRBV3-1 (or the pseudogene TRBV3-2) and TRBJ2-5, with a tentative D call TRBD1 (7 bases). Germline CDR1 and CDR2: LGHDT and YNNKEL (reference sequence). V was shortened by 1 base and J by 5 bases, with 17 bases between the two germline ends. The CDR3 runs to 16 residues.

This sequence joins TRBV6-5 and TRBJ1-3, with 7 bases fitting TRBD1. The CDR3 contains 14 residues. Germline V gene data show CDR1 as MNHEY and CDR2 as SVGAGI. V gave up 4 bases and J gave up 2 bases; unmatched junction bases: 2. For the CDR3, the DNA is TGTGCCAGCAGTTTAACAGGGGCTGGAAACACCATATATTTT. Protein product: CASSLTGAGNTIYF.